These 26 T cell receptor beta chains were sequenced from one sample in a study of CD8 T cells in Susac syndrome. It was with random hexamers that about 0.45 to 1 ug RNA was reverse transcribed. TCRdb reprocessed the immunoSEQ multiplex PCR reads with MiXCR, giving one entry per CDR3 protein. The data contain roughly 130,000 distinct CDR3 sequences, approximately 96% of them singletons. Sequenced input: CD4+ T cells from PBMCs. The receptor set was obtained from a human donor with multiple sclerosis.

This clonotype appeared once. The chain carries TRBV24-1 and TRBJ2-1; either TRBD1 or TRBD2 may fit D (6 bases each). CDR1 and CDR2 (germline): KGHDR, SFDVKD. Deletions cut 5 bases from V and 4 bases from J, with 17 bases between. The CDR3 sequence is 16 residues long. CDR3 bases: TGTGCCACCAGTGCCACGGGGGCCGAACTTTACAATGAGCAGTTCTTC. Its translation is CATSATGAELYNEQFF.

This chain links TRBV29-1 with TRBJ1-1; no definite D call. Germline values: CDR1 SQVTM, CDR2 ANQGSEA. The length of the CDR3 is 12 residues. V was trimmed by 0 bases and J by 8 bases, leaving 10 bases between them. In nucleotides, the CDR3 is TGCAGCGTTGAAGATCAGTTGGGGGAAGCTTTCTTT. Encoded protein: CSVEDQLGEAFF.

This chain joins TRBV27 and TRBJ2-2; 11 positions match TRBD1. The germline V gene has CDR1 MNHEY and CDR2 SMNVEV (reference sequence). The CDR3 is 16 residues long. V dropped 6 bases and J dropped 5; count of bases not matched to a gene: 8. This CDR3 is CASSYGQGAGTGELFF. The CDR3 DNA sequence: TGTGCCAGCAGCTACGGACAGGGGGCTGGGACCGGGGAGCTGTTTTTT.

The CDR3 protein is CASSDRVPPDTQYF. In DNA form, the CDR3 reads TGTGCCAGCAGTGATAGGGTTCCCCCAGATACGCAGTATTTT. The rearrangement links TRBV27 to TRBJ2-3; the D is unclear. Trimming left V 5 bases short and J 4 bases short, with 13 bases between. Germline CDR1 is MNHEY and CDR2 is SMNVEV (reference sequence). CDR3 length: 14 amino acids.

This clonotype appeared a single time. The gene calls are TRBV20-1 and TRBJ2-1; tentative D call: TRBD2 (5 bases). The germline V and J ends were trimmed by 1 base and 7 bases, with 8 bases remaining between them. Germline V lookup: CDR1 DFQATT, CDR2 SNEGSKA (reference sequence). The CDR3 contains 12 residues. CDR3 amino acids: CSARGRRNEQFF. CDR3 in DNA: TGCAGTGCTAGAGGACGGAGGAATGAGCAGTTCTTC.

The V and J genes are TRBV29-1 and TRBJ2-1; 12 nucleotides align to TRBD1. This CDR3 has 15 residues. The germline CDR1 and CDR2 sequences are SQVTM and ANQGSEA. V shed 4 bases, J shed 10 bases, and the junction held 11 bases outside the gene matches. Written as DNA, the CDR3 is TGCAGCGTTGGAAGGGACAGGGGGCTCTCCAACGAGCAGTTCTTC. Translation gives CSVGRDRGLSNEQFF.

This sequence joins TRBV29-1 and TRBJ2-6; D perhaps matches TRBD1 (5 bases). With 5 bases removed from V and 0 bases from J, the gap between germline ends came to 14 bases. CDR1 SQVTM and CDR2 ANQGSEA come from the germline V gene. The CDR3 is 16 amino acids. CDR3 DNA sequence: TGCAGCGTTCAGACAGACGTAAACTCTGGGGCCAACGTCCTGACTTTC. Translating it yields CSVQTDVNSGANVLTF. The full variable domain, its missing parts supplied by reference TRBV29-1 and TRBJ2-6, is SAVISQKPSRDICQRGTSLTIQCQVDSQVTMMFWYRQQPGQSLTLIATANQGSEATYESGFVIDKFPISRPNLTFSTLTVSNMSPEDSSIYLCSVQTDVNSGANVLTFGAGSRLTVL.

The genes are TRBV20-1 and TRBJ1-4, with D possibly TRBD1 on 6 matching bases. Trimming took off 6 bases at V and 3 bases at J, with 14 bases between the two ends. Germline-derived CDR1 and CDR2 are DFQATT and SNEGSKA (reference sequence). This CDR3 contains 14 residues. CDR3 loop: CSARTDPSNEKLFF. DNA for the CDR3: TGCAGTGCCCGGACAGACCCATCTAATGAAAAACTGTTTTTT.

The chain carries TRBV25-1 and TRBJ2-7; 11 bases match TRBD1. The germline CDR1 and CDR2 sequences are MGHDK and SYGVNS. This CDR3 is 14 amino acids long. Trimming at V came to 1 base and at J to 6 bases, leaving 2 bases not matched to a gene. The CDR3 nucleotides are TGTGCCAGCAGTGAATGGGGGACAGGGGGCGAGCAGTACTTC. This codes for CASSEWGTGGEQYF.

V gene TRBV30 combines with J gene TRBJ2-3; D not certain. CDR3 length: 12 amino acids. The germline CDR1 and CDR2 sequences are GTSNPN and SVGIG (reference sequence). CDR3 protein: CGFQPSTDTQYF. The CDR3 DNA is TGTGGGTTCCAGCCAAGCACAGATACGCAGTATTTT.

The chain joins TRBV7-2 to TRBJ2-7, with a possible D match to TRBD2 (5 bases). Trimming shortened V by 5 bases and J by 3 bases, and 14 bases separated the two germline ends. The germline CDR1 and CDR2 sequences are SGHTA and FQGNSA. The CDR3 consists of 14 residues. CDR3 in amino acids: CASSNRDPNYEQYF. The CDR3 DNA reads as TGTGCCAGCAGCAACCGGGATCCCAACTACGAGCAGTACTTC.

This chain connects TRBV5-1 to TRBJ2-7; 11 nucleotides line up with TRBD2. This CDR3 comprises 15 residues. Trimming took 5 bases from V and 0 from J; bases not matched to a gene: 4. Germline CDR1 reads SGHRS; CDR2 reads YFSETQ. CDR3 bases: TGCGCCAGCAGTTTGACTAGCGGGGTCTCCTACGAGCAGTACTTC. Translated, it gives CASSLTSGVSYEQYF.

CDR3 nucleotides: TGCAGCGTTGAAGATCAGGTCAGCCACCAAGAGACCCAGTACTTC. This gives the protein CSVEDQVSHQETQYF. The J gene is TRBJ2-5, the V gene TRBV29-1; D gene unclear. The V and J ends lost 0 bases and 0 bases respectively, with 11 bases between them. The CDR3 sequence is 15 residues long. In germline, CDR1 is SQVTM, CDR2 ANQGSEA. The variable domain in full, with the rest retrieved from reference TRBV29-1 and TRBJ2-5, is SAVISQKPSRDICQRGTSLTIQCQVDSQVTMMFWYRQQPGQSLTLIATANQGSEATYESGFVIDKFPISRPNLTFSTLTVSNMSPEDSSIYLCSVEDQVSHQETQYFGPGTRLLVL.

The CDR3 protein is CSVESAGIQETQYF. The CDR3 DNA reads as TGCAGCGTTGAATCTGCGGGAATTCAAGAGACCCAGTACTTC. The J gene is TRBJ2-5, the V gene TRBV29-1; D might be TRBD2 (6 bases). V was cut by 2 bases and J by 2 bases, with 12 bases left in between. The CDR3 consists of 14 residues. Germline CDR1 reads SQVTM; CDR2 reads ANQGSEA.

The genes are TRBV3-1 and TRBJ1-6; possibly TRBD1 for D (5 bases). The V and J ends lost 6 bases and 8 bases respectively, with 14 bases between them. The CDR3 sequence is 14 residues long. Germline-derived CDR1 and CDR2 are LGHDT and YNNKEL (reference sequence). This CDR3 reads CASRVGTIDSPLHF. The DNA of the CDR3 is TGTGCCAGCAGGGTAGGGACCATTGATTCACCCCTCCACTTT.

The chain links TRBV2 to TRBJ2-7, with unresolved D. The CDR3 extends over 12 amino acids. V lost 5 bases to trimming and J lost 6 bases, with 11 bases between them. Germline values: CDR1 SNHLY, CDR2 FYNNEI. CDR3 region: CASSLPGREQYF. CDR3 DNA: TGTGCCAGCAGTCTCCCCGGGCGCGAGCAGTACTTC.

This clonotype was observed a single time. The rearrangement joins TRBV29-1 to TRBJ1-2, with 9 bases matching TRBD1. Trimming removed 4 bases from V and 6 bases from J; junction bases left unmatched: 3. The CDR3 has 12 residues. Germline CDR1 is SQVTM and CDR2 is ANQGSEA. CDR3 protein: CSVAGQGNGYTF. DNA for the CDR3: TGCAGCGTTGCGGGACAGGGAAATGGCTACACCTTC.

This clonotype was seen a handful of times. The chain combines TRBV7-9 with TRBJ2-1; D possibly corresponds to TRBD1 (5 bases). The CDR3 length is 12 residues. Looked up from germline, CDR1 is SEHNR and CDR2 is FQNEAQ (reference sequence). V dropped 5 bases and J dropped 8 bases, with 10 bases sitting between them. CDR3 protein: CASSGTGHEQFF. For the CDR3, the DNA is TGTGCCAGCAGCGGTACAGGACATGAGCAGTTCTTC.

V gene TRBV5-1 combines with J gene TRBJ2-3; D unresolved. V was cut by 2 bases and J by 3 bases, with 4 bases left in between. CDR3 size: 12 residues. From germline, CDR1 is SGHRS and CDR2 YFSETQ. For the CDR3, the DNA is TGCGCCAGCAGCTTACAGACAGATACGCAGTATTTT. It specifies CASSLQTDTQYF.

DNA for the CDR3: TGCGCCAGCAGCTTCGACAGGGAAAAGTACTTC. This encodes CASSFDREKYF. The chain joins TRBV5-1 to TRBJ2-7; 7 nucleotides agree with TRBD1. Germline-derived CDR1 and CDR2 are SGHRS and YFSETQ. This CDR3 contains 11 residues. The ends lost 2 bases at V and 11 bases at J; junction bases unmatched: 4.

This chain connects TRBV20-1 to TRBJ2-1; D is unresolved. V lost 1 base and J 6 bases, leaving 4 bases between the germline ends. This CDR3 region has 11 residues. In germline, CDR1 is DFQATT, CDR2 SNEGSKA (reference sequence). CDR3 in DNA: TGCAGTGCTAGAGTGGGCAATGAGCAGTTCTTC. Its translation: CSARVGNEQFF.

This clonotype was counted a single time. The chain recombines TRBV29-1 with TRBJ2-5, with D possibly being TRBD1 (6 bases). With 7 bases removed from V and 4 bases from J, the gap between germline ends came to 16 bases. Germline V gene data show CDR1 as SQVTM and CDR2 as ANQGSEA. The CDR3 has 13 residues. This chain's CDR3 is CSDRAQGRETQYF. The CDR3 DNA sequence: TGCAGCGACCGGGCACAGGGTAGAGAGACCCAGTACTTC.

The chain carries TRBV29-1 and TRBJ2-1; D might be TRBD2 (5 bases). CDR1 is SQVTM, CDR2 ANQGSEA, per germline. Trimming left V 4 bases short and J 2 bases short, with 9 bases between. This CDR3 spans 13 amino acids. Here the CDR3 reads CSVGLATYNEQFF. DNA for the CDR3: TGCAGCGTTGGTCTAGCCACCTACAATGAGCAGTTCTTC.

The rearrangement joins TRBV20-1 to TRBJ1-6, with D unclear. The germline V and J ends were trimmed by 2 bases and 1 base, with 9 bases remaining between them. From germline, CDR1 is DFQATT and CDR2 SNEGSKA (reference sequence). CDR3 length: 15 amino acids. CDR3 sequence: CSARPGESYNSPLHF. DNA of the CDR3: TGCAGTGCTAGACCTGGAGAATCCTATAATTCACCCCTCCACTTT.

V and J are TRBV30 and TRBJ2-6; the D is unclear. Germline CDR1 is GTSNPN and CDR2 is SVGIG (reference sequence). The CDR3 has 15 amino acids. V was shortened by 0 bases and J by 1 base, with 7 bases between the two germline ends. In DNA form, the CDR3 reads TGTGCCTGGAGTGTAGGTGGATCTGGGGCCAACGTCCTGACTTTC. This translates into CAWSVGGSGANVLTF.

The J gene is TRBJ1-1, the V gene TRBV14, with D perhaps matching TRBD1 (6 bases). The CDR3 totals 13 residues. Trimming stripped 0 bases from V and 11 bases from J, with 13 bases between. Germline loops: CDR1 SGHDN, CDR2 FVKESK. CDR3 bases: TGTGCCAGCAGCCAAGATCCCAGTCAGGGGGCTTTCTTT. This encodes CASSQDPSQGAFF.